A selection of T cell receptor beta chains follows, all from one sample in a study of cytomegalovirus exposure and HLA in healthy donors. Repertoires were generated with immunoSEQ multiplex PCR, while TCRdb's copy carries only in-frame clones and drops some. The table records 150,000 to 200,000 clones, 80% to 90% of them present only once. Sequencing was carried out using PBMCs. Every receptor here comes from a girl between 10 and 17 years old in good health and CMV-seropositive. The CDR3 runs from the conserved cysteine through the conserved F or W. D genes are given only for firm matches. Not every row has a clone size; where given, it reads once, few, many or a size class.

length	V	J	size	D	CDR3	DNA
16	TRBV4-1	TRBJ1-5	.	TRBD1	CASSRTGGVGNQPQHF	TGCGCCAGCAGCCGAACAGGGGGTGTCGGCAATCAGCCCCAGCATTTT
16	TRBV27	TRBJ2-7	.	TRBD2	CASRRTSGGFLYEQYF	TGTGCCAGCAGGCGGACTAGCGGGGGGTTCCTCTACGAGCAGTACTTC
14	TRBV5-6	TRBJ1-3	.	.	CASSFAQVGNTIYF	TGTGCCAGCAGCTTTGCTCAGGTTGGCAACACCATATATTTT
16	TRBV6-1	TRBJ2-1	few	.	CASSEPGQGTYNEQFF	TGTGCCAGCAGTGAGCCCGGGCAGGGTACCTACAATGAGCAGTTCTTC
12	TRBV2	TRBJ2-7	.	.	CASSGAFYEQYF	TGTGCCAGCAGTGGTGCGTTCTACGAGCAGTACTTC
16	TRBV5-1	TRBJ1-2	.	TRBD1	CASSLRTGASNYGYTF	TGCGCCAGCAGCTTGAGGACAGGGGCGTCTAACTATGGCTACACCTTC
16	TRBV6-6	TRBJ2-7	.	.	CASTDTRQILSYEQYF	TGTGCCAGCACCGATACCAGACAGATCCTCTCCTACGAGCAGTACTTC
13	TRBV10-1	TRBJ1-2	once	.	CASSESRQNGYTF	TGCGCCAGCAGTGAGTCGAGACAGAATGGCTACACCTTC
15	TRBV15	TRBJ1-1	.	TRBD1	CATSVLQGAGAEAFF	TGTGCCACCAGCGTACTACAGGGGGCCGGAGCTGAAGCTTTCTTT
14	TRBV5-8	TRBJ1-2	.	TRBD1	CASSLGTVFYGYTF	TGTGCCAGCAGCCTGGGGACAGTATTCTATGGCTACACCTTC
13	TRBV27	TRBJ1-2	.	.	CASSLGGVDGYTF	TGTGCCAGCAGTTTAGGGGGGGTGGATGGCTACACCTTC
19	TRBV5-1	TRBJ2-3	.	TRBD2	CASSLVLAGGPSSTDTQYF	TGCGCCAGCAGCTTGGTACTAGCGGGGGGTCCTTCTAGCACAGATACGCAGTATTTT
14	TRBV5-4	TRBJ1-2	.	TRBD1	CASSVGTGGLGYTF	TGTGCCAGCAGCGTCGGAACAGGGGGCCTTGGCTACACCTTC
14	TRBV5-6	TRBJ2-3	.	TRBD2	CASRSGENTDTQYF	TGTGCCAGCAGGAGCGGGGAGAACACAGATACGCAGTATTTT
17	TRBV19	TRBJ1-3	.	TRBD1	CASSILGQGAFGNTIYF	TGTGCCAGTAGTATACTTGGACAGGGGGCTTTTGGAAACACCATATATTTT
17	TRBV5-4	TRBJ1-1	.	TRBD1	CASSFGQGAQMNTEAFF	TGTGCCAGCAGCTTCGGACAGGGGGCTCAAATGAACACTGAAGCTTTCTTT
14	TRBV6-5	TRBJ2-5	.	TRBD2	CASSSGRVGETQYF	TGTGCCAGCAGTTCGGGGAGGGTGGGAGAGACCCAGTACTTC
13	TRBV6-6	TRBJ1-1	.	TRBD1	CASRIDRDTEAFF	TGTGCCAGCAGAATAGACAGGGACACTGAAGCTTTCTTT
16	TRBV4-1	TRBJ1-2	once	.	CASSHPLERRDDGYTF	TGCGCCAGCAGCCACCCCCTCGAGAGGAGAGACGATGGCTACACCTTC
12	TRBV25-1	TRBJ1-1	.	.	CASSLEYTEAFF	TGTGCCAGCAGCCTAGAGTACACTGAAGCTTTCTTT
14	TRBV7-6	TRBJ1-1	.	TRBD1	CASSPTGVNTEAFF	TGTGCCAGCAGCCCGACAGGGGTGAACACTGAAGCTTTCTTT
14	TRBV2	TRBJ2-7	few	.	CASRGTGTYYEQYF	TGTGCCAGCAGGGGCACCGGGACTTACTACGAGCAGTACTTC
13	TRBV7-3	TRBJ1-6	.	.	CASSADRNSPLHF	TGTGCCAGCAGCGCAGACAGGAATTCACCCCTCCACTTT
17	TRBV19	TRBJ1-3	.	.	CASSGLNRVKSGNTIYF	TGTGCCAGTAGTGGCCTTAACAGGGTGAAGTCTGGAAACACCATATATTTT
15	TRBV6-1	TRBJ1-1	few	TRBD1	CASSEMTGVGTEAFF	TGTGCCAGCAGTGAAATGACAGGGGTTGGCACTGAAGCTTTCTTT
15	TRBV9	TRBJ1-2	.	TRBD1	CASSPSSQGAGGYTF	TGTGCCAGCAGCCCAAGCTCCCAGGGGGCGGGTGGCTACACCTTC
14	TRBV6-5	TRBJ2-7	.	.	CASSYSGTRYEQYF	TGTGCCAGCAGTTACTCGGGCACACGGTACGAGCAGTACTTC
15	TRBV19	TRBJ2-1	.	TRBD2	CASMASGGAYNEQFF	TGTGCCAGTATGGCTAGCGGGGGGGCTTACAATGAGCAGTTCTTC
15	TRBV2	TRBJ1-1	.	.	CASSERARRGSEAFF	TGTGCCAGCAGTGAACGGGCCCGTAGAGGGAGTGAAGCTTTCTTT
15	TRBV6-1	TRBJ2-5	once	TRBD2	CASSGSSGGAETQYF	TGTGCCAGCAGTGGGTCTAGCGGGGGGGCAGAGACCCAGTACTTC
17	TRBV18	TRBJ1-1	.	.	CASSPSRQRIMNTEAFF	TGTGCCAGCTCACCATCAAGACAGAGGATAATGAACACTGAAGCTTTCTTT
12	TRBV5-6	TRBJ2-3	.	.	CASSRGTDTQYF	TGTGCCAGCAGCCGGGGAACAGATACGCAGTATTTT
15	TRBV6-5	TRBJ1-5	.	.	CASSRDAGPVWPQHF	TGTGCCAGCAGCCGCGACGCAGGCCCCGTTTGGCCCCAGCATTTT
14	TRBV5-4	TRBJ2-5	once	.	CASTSRDNQETQYF	TGTGCCAGCACCTCTAGGGACAACCAAGAGACCCAGTACTTC
13	TRBV4-2	TRBJ1-1	.	.	CASSGDTGTEAFF	TGTGCCAGCAGTGGGGACACCGGGACTGAAGCTTTCTTT
14	TRBV5-8	TRBJ1-1	.	.	CASSPDRMNTEAFF	TGTGCCAGCAGTCCCGACAGGATGAACACTGAAGCTTTCTTT
12	TRBV6-1	TRBJ2-7	.	.	CASTPQGYEQYF	TGTGCCAGCACGCCCCAGGGATACGAGCAGTACTTC
15	TRBV19	TRBJ1-5	few	.	CASKESITPNQPQHF	TGTGCCAGTAAGGAGTCAATAACGCCCAATCAGCCCCAGCATTTT
14	TRBV4-2	TRBJ2-7	.	.	CASSLSDGAYEQYF	TGTGCCAGCAGCCTTTCCGACGGAGCCTACGAGCAGTACTTC
16	TRBV6-6	TRBJ1-4	.	.	CASIIDTGRRGEKLFF	TGTGCCAGCATAATCGATACCGGGAGACGAGGAGAAAAACTGTTTTTT
15	TRBV5-6	TRBJ2-7	.	.	CASSYRRLSVHEQYF	TGTGCCAGCAGCTACAGGAGACTGAGCGTCCACGAGCAGTACTTC
14	TRBV6-5	TRBJ2-7	.	.	CASSYEEGPYEQYF	TGTGCCAGCAGTTACGAAGAGGGTCCCTACGAGCAGTACTTC
16	TRBV5-1	TRBJ1-3	.	TRBD1	CASSHRIGQGVNTIYF	TGCGCCAGCAGCCATCGAATAGGACAGGGGGTAAACACCATATATTTT
18	TRBV7-2	TRBJ2-4	.	TRBD2	CASSFRLAGTLAKNIQYF	TGTGCCAGCAGCTTCCGACTAGCGGGAACACTAGCCAAAAACATTCAGTACTTC
11	TRBV30	TRBJ2-7	.	.	CAWKGDYEQYF	TGTGCCTGGAAGGGGGACTACGAGCAGTACTTC
17	TRBV14	TRBJ1-1	.	TRBD1	CASSPLTGGSTNTEAFF	TGTGCCAGCAGCCCTTTGACAGGGGGGTCGACGAACACTGAAGCTTTCTTT
14	TRBV11-3	TRBJ2-7	.	.	CASSSVQVSYEQYF	TGTGCCAGCAGCTCGGTACAGGTTTCCTACGAGCAGTACTTC
16	TRBV28	TRBJ2-1	.	.	CASSLYRDTRYNEQFF	TGTGCCAGCAGTTTATACCGGGACACCCGCTACAATGAGCAGTTCTTC
15	TRBV2	TRBJ1-1	.	.	CASSVIGDMNAEAFF	TGTGCCAGCAGTGTCATCGGGGATATGAACGCTGAAGCTTTCTTT
14	TRBV9	TRBJ1-2	.	TRBD1	CASSAGQQRYGYTF	TGTGCCAGCAGCGCGGGACAGCAGCGCTATGGCTACACCTTC
16	TRBV2	TRBJ2-1	few	.	CASSGMSGPTGDEQFF	TGTGCCAGCAGTGGGATGAGCGGGCCCACCGGGGATGAGCAGTTCTTC
12	TRBV6-1	TRBJ1-2	.	.	CASRGEGNGYTF	TGTGCCAGCAGGGGCGAGGGAAATGGCTACACCTTC
12	TRBV29-1	TRBJ1-5	.	TRBD1	CSVGTGDQPQHF	TGCAGCGTTGGGACAGGCGATCAGCCCCAGCATTTT
10	TRBV28	TRBJ1-2	once	TRBD1	CASQGDGYTF	TGTGCCAGTCAGGGGGATGGCTACACCTTC